The T cell receptor beta chain under discussion was sequenced for a study of PD-L1 blockade in urothelial cancer (dated by TCRdb to the late 2010s). The study in broad terms: Every patient began therapy in 2014 and was given atezolizumab 1,200 mg intravenously every 3 weeks. In the same patients, pretreatment tumors underwent whole exome sequencing and RNA sequencing in addition to TCR sequencing. Durable clinical benefit meant progression-free survival longer than 6 months, and TCR features were also tested against progression-free and overall survival. A median of roughly 140,000 T cells and tens of thousands of unique TCRs was obtained from blood samples, and a median clonality of roughly 0.08 was observed. About 85% of the roughly 29 patients were identified as males with urothelial cancer of bladder origin, and a prior smoking history was reported by 18 of 29 patients. The study, an exploratory multi-omic analysis, examined somatic, immune and clinical correlates of response to PD-L1 blockade with atezolizumab in urothelial cancer. Patients had an ECOG performance status of 0 or 1 and had received between 0 and 3 prior chemotherapy regimens. Under 10 patients reached durable clinical benefit, while 15 to 20 patients did not. Blood samples were analyzed at 3 weeks after treatment start (second dose) and at 6 weeks after treatment start. Pretreatment blood TCR-seq was available for twenty-nine patients, at least one posttreatment blood collection was obtained for 25 or so patients, and tumor TCR-seq was available for 25 or so patients. TCR sequencing covered pretreatment tumor samples and matched, serially collected peripheral blood taken before and after atezolizumab treatment.

Beyond this particular receptor, the publication reports: Improved progression-free and overall survival was associated with having pretreatment peripheral blood TCR clonality below the median. Because the sample size was small (n of about 27) and many exploratory analyses were performed, the results are intended to be hypothesis-generating. Greater expansion of tumor-associated TCR clones in peripheral blood 3 weeks after the start of treatment was observed in patients with durable benefit (n of about 20, p = 0.022).

Comments on this clone: Its target antigen remains unknown. No base quality information exists; no much larger clone differs at one position.

Synthetic TCR analog templates were spiked into each PCR so that absolute template abundance could be estimated from read counts. TCRbeta CDR3 regions were amplified from genomic DNA with bias-controlled V and J gene primers using the immunoSEQ assay. Sequencing of rearranged TCRbeta segments was performed at approximately 20X coverage. Under the source paper's analysis protocol: Clustering was used to correct sequencing errors, and CDR3s were annotated against IMGT to assign V, D and J genes. Downstream analyses used only productive TCRbeta rearrangements and left out out-of-frame or stop-codon sequences. Clonality was calculated as one minus the Shannon entropy normalized by the log of the number of unique productive sequences. Fisher's exact test with Benjamini-Hochberg correction, using a cutoff of adjusted p below 0.01, was how clones that differed between time points or between blood and tumor were identified. TCRdb mirrors the immuneACCESS table, restricted to in-frame sequences. Some clones are absent from its copies; in checked studies, under half trace to an unresolved V gene, and the reason for the others is unknown. Clone size and the V and J calls come from that table; the DNA yielded D and trimming. In this sample the table shows around 80,000 clones, around 93% of which occur a single time. The ten top clones hold 0.85% to 0.9% of the sample.

V is shortened by 0 bases, J by 3 bases, and the region joining them spans 11 bases. Reading the germline V gene gives CDR1 LGHNA and CDR2 YNFKEQ. The CDR3 starts with the cysteine, ends with the phenylalanine, and has 15 residues. Only the CDR3 DNA is retained, 45 bases long and in frame from the first base. The time point tag for this specimen amounts to: peripheral blood 6 weeks after treatment start. A total of about 31 patients with locally advanced or metastatic urothelial carcinoma, treated at Memorial Sloan Kettering on a trial protocol, made up the cohort. Peripheral blood mononuclear cells were collected pretreatment and during treatment, with between 1 and 8 total time points obtained per patient. The Qiagen DNeasy Blood extraction kit was used to purify genomic DNA from total PBMCs and from tumor samples. PBMCs were collected pretreatment and during treatment and were isolated and stored as previously described.

This sample comprised PBMCs, obtained around atezolizumab (anti-PD-L1) treatment. The chain was built from TRBV4-2 and TRBJ1-2; no confident D gene assignment can be made. The clonotype was recovered from a woman aged 80 or over with urothelial cancer. CDR3 protein: CASSQDLRKDYGYTF. The DNA sequence is as follows: TGTGCCAGCAGCCAAGATTTGAGGAAAGACTATGGCTACACCTTC.